The 32 T cell receptor beta chains below come from one sample, sequenced in a study of blood T cell repertoires in COVID-19. Assay used: immunoSEQ multiplex PCR; TCRdb lists only in-frame clones, some missing. This sample has 150,000 to 250,000 clones, with roughly three quarters found just once. The sample taken for sequencing was peripheral blood. These receptors originate from a woman aged 40 to 50 with COVID-19, enrolled during active disease.

As for this clone: This sample also contains other DNA sequences that code for the same CDR3. The chain combines TRBV5-1 with TRBJ2-3; 7 nucleotides agree with TRBD1. V dropped 4 bases and J dropped 2; count of bases not matched to a gene: 4. CDR3 length equals 14 residues. Germline-derived CDR1 and CDR2 are SGHRS and YFSETQ. CDR3 in DNA: TGCGCCAGCAGCCTCGGACAGGACACAGATACGCAGTATTTT. It codes for CASSLGQDTDTQYF.

This clone occurred a few times. The V call is TRBV27, the J call TRBJ2-2; the D gene is possibly TRBD1 (5 bases). V was trimmed by 6 bases and J by 0 bases, leaving 8 bases between them. The CDR3 spans 14 residues. In germline, CDR1 is MNHEY, CDR2 SMNVEV (reference sequence). CDR3 protein: CASRGQSNTGELFF. CDR3 coding DNA: TGTGCCAGCAGAGGACAATCGAACACCGGGGAGCTGTTTTTT.

The chain combines TRBV20-1 with TRBJ1-4; TRBD1 might be the D (5 bases). Germline assignment: CDR1 DFQATT and CDR2 SNEGSKA (reference sequence). This CDR3 region has 11 residues. The V end was cut by 3 bases, the J end by 8 bases, with 7 bases between. CDR3 bases: TGCAGTGCTAGGGGGCAGGAAAAACTGTTTTTT. Protein: CSARGQEKLFF.

V is TRBV6-5 and J is TRBJ2-1; the match to TRBD2 covers 9 bases. V lost 5 bases, J lost 8 bases, and 7 bases stayed unmatched. Germline V gene data show CDR1 as MNHEY and CDR2 as SVGAGI. The CDR3 extends over 14 amino acids. As DNA, the CDR3 is TGTGCCAGCAGTCAGGGACTAGCTGCGGATGAGCAGTTCTTC. As protein: CASSQGLAADEQFF.

The chain carries TRBV19 and TRBJ1-5, with 7 positions matching TRBD1. Germline assignment: CDR1 LNHDA and CDR2 SQIVND (reference sequence). J lost 3 bases, V lost 7 bases, and 6 bases had no gene match. The CDR3 covers 14 residues. CDR3 nucleotides: TGTGCCAGTACCCCGGGACAGTTCAATCAGCCCCAGCATTTT. It translates to CASTPGQFNQPQHF.

This clone was detected a few times. The CDR3 loop reads CASSLAITVYGYTF. The CDR3 coding sequence is TGTGCCAGCAGTTTGGCTATAACAGTATATGGCTACACCTTC. J is TRBJ1-2 and V is TRBV28; the D is unclear. From germline, CDR1 is MDHEN and CDR2 SYDVKM. V was pared by 3 bases and J by 5 bases, with 13 bases between. CDR3 size: 14 residues.

The chain recombines TRBV5-5 with TRBJ2-5; a weak D match, TRBD2 (6 bases). Germline V gene lookup returns CDR1 SGHKS and CDR2 YYEKEE (reference sequence). Trimming cost V 6 bases and J 4 bases, with 16 bases left between them. This CDR3 is built from 14 residues. CDR3 nucleotide sequence: TGTGCCAGCAAGACCCAACTGGGAGGAGAGACCCAGTACTTC. This codes for CASKTQLGGETQYF.

The chain uses TRBV11-2 and TRBJ1-3; D remains ambiguous. The V end was cut by 5 bases, the J end by 0 bases, with 11 bases between. From germline, CDR1 is SGHAT and CDR2 FQNNGV. The CDR3 totals 15 residues. CDR3 loop: CASSGLLSSGNTIYF. CDR3 in DNA: TGTGCCAGCAGCGGTTTATTGAGCTCTGGAAACACCATATATTTT.

The chain employs TRBV5-6 and TRBJ1-6, with 10 bases aligning to TRBD1. The CDR3 has 16 amino acids. J lost 8 bases, V lost 0 bases, and 5 bases had no gene match. Germline CDR1 reads SGHDT; CDR2 reads YYEEEE. The CDR3 DNA sequence: TGTGCCAGCAGCTTGGTGGGGACAGGGGATTATTCACCCCTCCACTTT. This translates into CASSLVGTGDYSPLHF.

The genes are TRBV2 and TRBJ1-4; 7 nucleotides line up with TRBD1. From germline, CDR1 is SNHLY and CDR2 FYNNEI. Trimming took 3 bases from V and 13 from J; bases not matched to a gene: 8. This CDR3 has 13 amino acids. The CDR3, as DNA: TGTGCCAGCAGTGAGGCCCGGGACAGTTCACTGTTTTTT. It encodes CASSEARDSSLFF.

This chain's CDR3 is CASRRQASVLTF. The CDR3, as DNA: TGTGCCAGCAGACGACAGGCCTCGGTCCTGACTTTC. The rearrangement links TRBV28 to TRBJ2-6, with D tentatively TRBD1 (6 bases). The CDR3 consists of 12 residues. CDR1 is MDHEN, CDR2 SYDVKM, per germline. V was pared by 6 bases and J by 13 bases, with 13 bases between.

The chain has TRBV5-4 and TRBJ2-1, with 8 bases matching TRBD2. Germline assignment: CDR1 SGHNT and CDR2 YYREEE (reference sequence). The CDR3 covers 15 residues. Losses at the gene ends were 4 bases for V and 7 bases for J; bases not matched to a gene: 10. This CDR3 is CASSPGGESPNEQFF. As DNA, the CDR3 is TGTGCCAGCAGCCCGGGGGGGGAGTCCCCGAATGAGCAGTTCTTC.

The chain is built from TRBV6-2 or TRBV6-3 and TRBJ2-7, with D uncertain. Trimming took 0 bases from V and 2 from J, leaving 5 bases between them. Germline CDR1 is MNHEY and CDR2 is SVGEGT. There are 13 residues in the CDR3. CDR3 DNA sequence: TGTGCCAGCAGTTACTCGCAGACCTACGAGCAGTACTTC. Its protein product is CASSYSQTYEQYF.

The J gene is TRBJ2-5, the V gene TRBV14, with TRBD1 as a possible D gene (5 bases). The CDR3 totals 15 residues. The V gene lost 4 bases and the J gene lost 5 bases, with 17 bases spanning the gap. Germline values: CDR1 SGHDN, CDR2 FVKESK. The CDR3 protein is CASSPRAQFIETQYF. CDR3 DNA sequence: TGTGCCAGCAGCCCCAGGGCTCAGTTCATCGAGACCCAGTACTTC.

The CDR3 region is CATWRGGRSGELFF. The CDR3 DNA is TGTGCCACCTGGAGGGGTGGGCGTTCCGGGGAGCTGTTTTTT. This sequence joins TRBV5-8 and TRBJ2-2, with a weak D call TRBD2 (6 bases). The CDR3 sequence is 14 residues long. Trimming stripped 9 bases from V and 6 bases from J, with 18 bases between. CDR1 is SGHTS and CDR2 is YDEGEE in the germline V gene. The whole variable domain, remainder taken from reference TRBV5-8 and TRBJ2-2, is EAGVTQSPTHLIKTRGQQATLRCSPISGHTSVYWYQQALGLGLQFLLWYDEGEERNRGNFPPRFSGRQFPNYSSELNVNALELEDSALYLCATWRGGRSGELFFGEGSRLTVL.

This chain uses TRBV3-1 (or the pseudogene TRBV3-2) with TRBJ2-7, with D perhaps TRBD1 (6 bases). This CDR3 contains 15 residues. The germline V gene has CDR1 LGHDT and CDR2 YNNKEL (reference sequence). Trimming stripped 1 base from V and 4 bases from J, with 14 bases between. The CDR3 DNA sequence: TGTGCCAGCAGCCAAGGGACAGTGGTGGGGTACGAGCAGTACTTC. Translating gives CASSQGTVVGYEQYF.

This rearrangement joins TRBV3-1 (or the pseudogene TRBV3-2) to TRBJ1-1; D call uncertain. Germline-derived CDR1 and CDR2 are LGHDT and YNNKEL (reference sequence). The V end was cut by 0 bases, the J end by 11 bases, with 16 bases between. CDR3 length: 14 amino acids. The DNA of the CDR3 is TGTGCCAGCAGCCAAGAGTCGATCGAGGTCGGGGCTTTCTTT. Protein product: CASSQESIEVGAFF.

Turning to this clone: Other DNA sequences in this specimen translate into the identical CDR3. This rearrangement joins TRBV5-1 to TRBJ1-2, with unresolved D. CDR3 size: 13 residues. Looked up from germline, CDR1 is SGHRS and CDR2 is YFSETQ. Trimming took off 0 bases at V and 4 bases at J, with 7 bases between the two ends. The CDR3 DNA follows: TGCGCCAGCAGCTTGGACGGTACCTATGGCTACACCTTC. This gives the protein CASSLDGTYGYTF.

This clone appeared a single time. The chain joins TRBV19 to TRBJ2-5, with a possible D match to TRBD2 (5 bases). The CDR3 runs to 13 residues. V gave up 3 bases and J gave up 5 bases, with 10 bases separating them. Germline values: CDR1 LNHDA, CDR2 SQIVND (reference sequence). The CDR3 reads CASSIFGEETQYF. The DNA of the CDR3 is TGTGCCAGTAGTATTTTTGGGGAGGAGACCCAGTACTTC.

This rearrangement joins TRBV3-1 (or the pseudogene TRBV3-2) to TRBJ2-7; tentative D call: TRBD2 (6 bases). The length of the CDR3 is 14 residues. Germline lookup yields CDR1 LGHDT and CDR2 YNNKEL (reference sequence). The V and J ends lost 2 bases and 9 bases respectively, with 17 bases between them. CDR3 DNA: TGTGCCAGCAGCCAACGCGGGACTCACGACGGGCAGTACTTC. It specifies CASSQRGTHDGQYF.

V usage is TRBV13 and J usage is TRBJ2-1, with TRBD2 identical over 13 bases. The CDR3 length is 16 residues. Germline CDR1 is PRHDT and CDR2 is FYEKMQ (reference sequence). The junction had 6 bases not matched to a gene; V was cut back by 0 bases and J by 10 bases. Here the CDR3 reads CASSLGRLAGGQEQFF. CDR3 in DNA: TGTGCCAGCAGCTTAGGTCGACTAGCGGGGGGACAAGAGCAGTTCTTC.

This chain uses TRBV3-1 (or the pseudogene TRBV3-2) with TRBJ1-1, with 7 bases fitting TRBD1. J lost 7 bases, V lost 2 bases, and 10 bases had no gene match. The V gene's germline CDR1 is LGHDT and CDR2 YNNKEL (reference sequence). The CDR3 has 15 residues. The CDR3: CASSQRGQIRCEAFF. The CDR3 DNA reads as TGTGCCAGCAGCCAAAGGGGACAGATAAGGTGTGAAGCTTTCTTT.

The chain uses TRBV19 and TRBJ2-7, with D unclear. V was trimmed by 2 bases and J by 0 bases, leaving 8 bases between them. Germline V lookup: CDR1 LNHDA, CDR2 SQIVND (reference sequence). The CDR3 has 14 amino acids. CDR3 coding DNA: TGTGCCAGTAGTATATCGAGGTTCTCCTACGAGCAGTACTTC. Translation gives CASSISRFSYEQYF.

The chain couples TRBV6-6 to TRBJ1-6; D call uncertain. The CDR3 consists of 15 residues. CDR1 is MNHNY, CDR2 SVGAGI, per germline (reference sequence). The germline V and J ends were trimmed by 6 bases and 4 bases, with 13 bases remaining between them. Here the CDR3 DNA reads TGTGCCAGCAGGGGCCCGGAGGGTTATAATTCACCCCTCCACTTT. Translation: CASRGPEGYNSPLHF.

The rearrangement joins TRBV7-3 to TRBJ2-6, with D perhaps matching TRBD1 (6 bases). With 4 bases removed from V and 4 bases from J, the gap between germline ends came to 14 bases. Per germline, CDR1 SGHTA and CDR2 FQGTGA. The CDR3 is made up of 16 amino acids. The CDR3 DNA is TGTGCCAGCAGCTCCAACAGGGATCCGGGGGCCAACGTCCTGACTTTC. Protein sequence: CASSSNRDPGANVLTF.

The V and J genes are TRBV5-1 and TRBJ2-1, with D possibly being TRBD2 (7 bases). CDR3 length equals 15 residues. V lost 0 bases, J lost 9 bases, and 16 bases lay in between. In germline, CDR1 is SGHRS, CDR2 YFSETQ. DNA for the CDR3: TGCGCCAGCAGCTTGGATGGGGGGGCCGGTGGTGAGCAGTTCTTC. Amino acids: CASSLDGGAGGEQFF.

This clone was observed a few times. The chain couples TRBV5-1 to TRBJ2-7, with TRBD1 matching 9 bases. The V gene end was trimmed by 4 bases and the J gene end by 7 bases; junction bases not matched to a gene: 9. Germline lookup yields CDR1 SGHRS and CDR2 YFSETQ. CDR3 length: 14 amino acids. CDR3 loop: CASSQGQGSEEQYF. In DNA, the CDR3 is TGCGCCAGCAGCCAGGGACAGGGCTCGGAGGAGCAGTACTTC.

This rearrangement joins TRBV2 to TRBJ1-2; 8 positions match TRBD1. Germline CDR1 is SNHLY and CDR2 is FYNNEI. CDR3 length equals 13 residues. The ends lost 11 bases at V and 3 bases at J; junction bases unmatched: 8. As DNA, the CDR3 is TGTGCCGGCGGGACAGGCGAGGACTATGGCTACACCTTC. It is translated as CAGGTGEDYGYTF.

In its sample, this clone ranks as medium-sized (0.01 to 0.1%). V gene TRBV10-3 combines with J gene TRBJ1-2; D remains ambiguous. The V gene's germline CDR1 is ENHRY and CDR2 SYGVKD. The CDR3 loop spans 13 amino acids. With 3 bases removed from V and 7 bases from J, the gap between germline ends came to 12 bases. The CDR3 nucleotides are TGTGCCATCAGTGACGGTCCGGGAAGTGGCTACACCTTC. The encoded protein is CAISDGPGSGYTF.

This clone was found once. This sequence joins TRBV29-1 and TRBJ2-2; TRBD1 might be the D (7 bases). V was cut by 5 bases and J by 4 bases, with 11 bases left in between. Germline loops: CDR1 SQVTM, CDR2 ANQGSEA. This CDR3 region has 13 residues. The CDR3 here is CSVRQGGTGELFF. The CDR3 coding sequence is TGCAGCGTTCGGCAGGGGGGCACCGGGGAGCTGTTTTTT.

The chain employs TRBV5-3 and TRBJ1-2, with 7 bases matching TRBD1. TRBV5-3 is given ORF status, its function remaining uncertain. Losses at the gene ends were 5 bases for V and 2 bases for J; bases not matched to a gene: 3. There are 13 residues in the CDR3. CDR3 in DNA: TGTGCCAGAAGACCGGGACAGAACTATGGCTACACCTTC. Its translation is CARRPGQNYGYTF.

CDR3 in amino acids: CASGDFSSYNEQFF. CDR3 nucleotides: TGCGCCAGCGGGGACTTTAGCTCCTACAATGAGCAGTTCTTC. V usage is TRBV5-1 and J usage is TRBJ2-1, with D tentatively TRBD2 (6 bases). V shed 7 bases and J shed 0 bases, with 11 bases lying between them. Germline V gene lookup returns CDR1 SGHRS and CDR2 YFSETQ. The CDR3 length is 14 residues.